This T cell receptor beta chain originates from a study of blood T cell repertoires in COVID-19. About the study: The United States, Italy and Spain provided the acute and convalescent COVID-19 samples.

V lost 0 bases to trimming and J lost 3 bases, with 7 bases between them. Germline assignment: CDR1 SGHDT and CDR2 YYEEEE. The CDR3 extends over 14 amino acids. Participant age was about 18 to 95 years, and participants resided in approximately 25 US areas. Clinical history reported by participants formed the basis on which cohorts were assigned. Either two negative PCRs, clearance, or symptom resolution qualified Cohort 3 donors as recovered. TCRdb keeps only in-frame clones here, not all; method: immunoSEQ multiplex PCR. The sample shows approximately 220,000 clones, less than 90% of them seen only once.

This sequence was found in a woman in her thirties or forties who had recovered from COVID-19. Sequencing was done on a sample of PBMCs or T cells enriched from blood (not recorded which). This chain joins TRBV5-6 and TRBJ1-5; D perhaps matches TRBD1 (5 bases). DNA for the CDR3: TGTGCCAGCAGCTTGGGACAGTTCAATCAGCCCCAGCATTTT. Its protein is CASSLGQFNQPQHF. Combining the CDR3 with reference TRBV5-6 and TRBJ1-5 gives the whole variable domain DAGVTQSPTHLIKTRGQQVTLRCSPKSGHDTVSWYQQALGQGPQFIFQYYEEEERQRGNFPDRFSGHQFPNYSSELNVNALLLGDSALYLCASSLGQFNQPQHFGDGTRLSIL.